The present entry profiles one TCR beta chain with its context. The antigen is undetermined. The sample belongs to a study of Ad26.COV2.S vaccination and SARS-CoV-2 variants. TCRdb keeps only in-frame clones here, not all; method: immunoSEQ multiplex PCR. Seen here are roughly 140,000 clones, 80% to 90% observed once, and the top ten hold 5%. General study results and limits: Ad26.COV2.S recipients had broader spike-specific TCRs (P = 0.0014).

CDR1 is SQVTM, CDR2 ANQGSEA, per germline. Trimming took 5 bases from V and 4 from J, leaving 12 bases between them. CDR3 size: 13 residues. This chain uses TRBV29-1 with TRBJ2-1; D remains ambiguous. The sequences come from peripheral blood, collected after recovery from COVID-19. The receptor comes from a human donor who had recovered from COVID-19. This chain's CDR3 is CSVWYRVYNEQFF. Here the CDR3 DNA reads TGCAGCGTTTGGTACAGAGTTTACAATGAGCAGTTCTTC.